Sequencing of this T cell receptor beta chain was carried out in a study of T-cell memory formation after mild COVID-19. Study-level information: TCR clusters were mostly confined to one donor each.

Germline V CDR1 and CDR2: MRHNA, SNTAGT. The CDR3 has 15 residues. V trimming: 4 bases; J trimming: 7 bases; junction bases outside the gene matches: 9. Study results and limitations: CD4+ contracting clones were mainly CM and EM; CD8+ ones, EMRA. CD4/CD8 balance characterized clones contracting day 15 to 85, and CD4+ skew characterized later expanders.

With respect to this clonotype: The target antigen is unknown.

The 5'RACE method, run with constant-segment primers, produced TCR alpha and TCR beta cDNA libraries (carrying sample barcodes and UMIs). One entry per CDR3 protein results from TCRdb running MiXCR on the 5' RACE reads. The profile shows more than 350,000 distinct CDR3 sequences, approximately 16% of them singletons. J is TRBJ1-5 and V is TRBV6-4; 8 bases are shared with TRBD1. The receptor was derived from a man younger than 35 who had mild COVID-19 (a few samples of this study predate the infection). Cell type and time point are not known. The source material was PBMCs or a T cell subset sorted from them (not recorded which). The CDR3 is CASSVGTGGHQPQHF. The CDR3 bases are TGTGCCAGCAGTGTAGGAACAGGGGGACACCAGCCCCAGCATTTT.